The entry below gives a single T cell receptor (beta chain) sequence along with its context. These data come from a study of blood T cell repertoires in COVID-19. V lost 2 bases to trimming and J lost 8 bases, with 7 bases between them. The CDR3 consists of 13 residues. CDR1 is MNHNS, CDR2 SASEGT, per germline. Repertoires were generated with immunoSEQ multiplex PCR, while TCRdb's copy carries only in-frame clones and drops some. The sample contains approximately 60,000 clones, around 82% of which appear only once. Material: peripheral blood. The TCR comes from a woman older than 75 with acute or convalescent COVID-19. The chain employs TRBV6-1 and TRBJ1-6; D is uncertain. The CDR3 sequence: CASSERIDSPLHF. For the CDR3, the DNA is TGTGCCAGCAGTGAACGAATAGATTCACCCCTCCACTTT.